This T cell receptor beta chain was recorded in a study of beta chain features in type 1 diabetes (dated by TCRdb to the late 2010s). Study-level background: Mean age, gender distribution, total cell number and subset yield did not differ between patients and healthy donors. A total of 107,917,701 sorted cells were examined across all samples, and RNA yield correlated strongly with the number of cells per subset. Regulatory and stem cell-like memory subsets were obtained from only 8 patients and roughly 8 healthy donors, while naive and central memory subsets were obtained from all 30 or so donors. The study compared the TCRB repertoires of sorted circulating CD4+ T cell subsets in recently diagnosed type 1 diabetes patients with those in matched healthy donors. Study-wide conclusions, independent of this receptor: Because small numbers of individuals were included in the HLA sub-analyses, any influence of HLA type on TCRB rearrangement was left unresolved. At VDJ recombination sites, patients with type 1 diabetes made fewer insertions and deleted more nucleotides, a pattern implying thymic rearrangement abnormalities. PCR might favor shorter templates, but patient and control samples were amplified and corrected together, so any skew would affect both groups equally. The naive, central memory and regulatory TCRB repertoires appeared to resemble one another more closely among patients than among healthy donors. A moderate but significant shortening of TCRB CDR3 length was observed in type 1 diabetes patients in all four CD4+ subsets. Because cDNA was sequenced instead of genomic DNA, highly expressing activated cells could be over-represented, though the groups showed no difference in activation or CD3 levels.

All of the isolated RNA was reverse transcribed with the High Capacity cDNA Reverse Transcription Kit, so expressed TCRB transcripts were sequenced. Deep immunoSEQ sequencing was performed on naive, central memory and regulatory T cell samples, with an average of approximately 4 million total reads per sample. After sorted cells were lysed in RLT buffer, RNA was extracted with DNase-treated RNeasy Micro or Mini kits, with the choice depending on cell number. Each cell subset was processed on its own to prevent cross-contamination, while patient and healthy donor samples were processed together. Using the immunoSEQ multiplex PCR, TCRB sequences were amplified from cDNA into 87-bp fragments spanning the CDR3 region. Amplicons were sequenced on the Illumina HiSeq platform. On the authors' methods: PCR bias was corrected computationally using synthetic template baselines, and reads within Hamming distance 2 were collapsed, with unmergeable singletons discarded. Reads were aligned against IMGT to assign V, D and J genes, CDR3 length and insertions or deletions at six rearrangement sites. Within each subset, clonotype counts were normalized to sorted cell number, and only after that were true diversity and Gini coefficients computed with the tcR R package. The overlap coefficient, calculated on TCRB nucleotide sequences, was used to quantify repertoire sharing. The source is immuneACCESS, and TCRdb retained only in-frame sequences with V and J called. Part of the clones is not carried over; for the studies checked, unresolved V genes explain less than half of this, and the remainder is unexplained. For V, J and clone size, that table is used; D and trimming come from the DNA. This sample gives 150,000 to 170,000 clones in total; approximately 10% of them show up just once. Roughly 0.5% of the sample is held by the ten biggest clonotypes.

Each donor gave one peripheral blood draw, about 100 mL on average, collected into heparinised tubes. A BD FACSAria II was used to sort naive, central memory, regulatory and stem cell-like memory CD4+ T cells with a panel that included CD45RO, CCR7, CD25, CD127, CD95 and CD27. All sorted populations exceeded 95% purity. PBMCs were isolated right away by Lymphoprep density gradient centrifugation and were stained directly, without culture. To minimize batch effects, samples were stained and sorted in pairs, one healthy donor with one patient per experiment. A few counts support this clone. Its antigen is unknown. One base away there is no much larger clone; base qualities are not given. In the germline V gene, CDR1 corresponds to SGHRS and CDR2 to YFSETQ. From the cysteine through the phenylalanine, the CDR3 covers 15 amino acids. The read is trimmed to its CDR3 DNA, 45 bases read in frame from base 1. V is pared back by 0 bases and J by 2 bases, with 10 bases lying between the germline termini.

The source material was central memory CD4+ T cells from blood. This clonotype originated in a man aged 25 to 40 with type 1 diabetes. The chain couples TRBV5-1 to TRBJ2-3, and TRBD2 may be the D gene, going by 6 matching bases. For the CDR3, the sequence is CASSLAAGSTDTQYF. The sequenced DNA is TGCGCCAGCAGCTTGGCCGCGGGATCCACAGATACGCAGTATTTT.